The rows below give T cell receptor beta chains drawn from one sample of a study of T cells after yellow fever vaccination. From the 5' RACE reads, TCRdb called clonotypes with MiXCR, one entry per CDR3 protein. The sample yields 500,000 to 650,000 distinct CDR3 sequences, about a sixth seen once. The source material was PBMCs, sampled about 5 days after the first yellow fever vaccination. The receptors come from a man younger than 35 who received the YFV17D yellow fever vaccine. The CDR3 runs from the conserved cysteine through the conserved F or W. D genes are given only for firm matches. Clone size is stated in some rows and not others, as once, few, many or a class when expanded.

TRBV28	.	.	TRBJ1-3	TGTGCCAGCAGCGACACTAACTCTGGAAACACCATATATTTT	CASSDTNSGNTIYF
TRBV20-1	TRBD1	few	TRBJ2-5	TGCAGTGCAACCGACAGGGGGGGGATGGAGACCCAGTACTTC	CSATDRGGMETQYF
TRBV20-1	.	.	TRBJ1-2	TGCAGTGCTAGAGATGGGAGGACCTATGGCTACACCTTC	CSARDGRTYGYTF
TRBV11-3	.	few	TRBJ2-2	TGTGCCAGCAAGGGGGACGGCGCCGGGGAGCTGTTTTTT	CASKGDGAGELFF
TRBV29-1	TRBD1	.	TRBJ1-1	TGCAGCGGGGGACAGAGAAACACTGAAGCTTTCTTT	CSGGQRNTEAFF
TRBV6-1	.	few	TRBJ1-5	TGTGCCAGCAACGGGATGGGTATTGGGAATCAGCCCCAGCATTTT	CASNGMGIGNQPQHF
TRBV5-6	TRBD1	few	TRBJ1-2	TGTGCCAGCAGCTGGGGACCGGGACAGGGGGATGGCTACACCTTC	CASSWGPGQGDGYTF
TRBV28	.	few	TRBJ1-5	TGTGCCAGCAGTAGCCTACCCGAGGGCAATCAGCCCCAGCATTTT	CASSSLPEGNQPQHF
TRBV7-9	.	.	TRBJ2-1	TGTGCCAGCAGCTCCTCTCGGCTGGCGAGGTACAATGAGCAGTTCTTC	CASSSSRLARYNEQFF
TRBV4-3	TRBD1	few	TRBJ2-2	TGCGCCAGCAGCCGCAAAGCAGGGGGCTGGGAGCTGTTTTTT	CASSRKAGGWELFF
TRBV20-1	TRBD1	.	TRBJ2-7	TGCAGTGCTGAGAAGACAGGGCTCAACGAGCAGTACTTC	CSAEKTGLNEQYF
TRBV10-3	TRBD1	few	TRBJ1-5	TGTGCCACTACGGACAGGACTAATAGCAATCAGCCCCAGCATTTT	CATTDRTNSNQPQHF
TRBV4-3	.	few	TRBJ1-6	TGCGCCAGCAGCCCGCTGGGGGCGGTGAATTCACCCCTCCACTTT	CASSPLGAVNSPLHF
TRBV6-1	TRBD1	many	TRBJ2-1	TGTGCCAGCAGTGCTCAGGGGGTTCCGTACAATGAGCAGTTCTTC	CASSAQGVPYNEQFF
TRBV6-4	TRBD2	many	TRBJ2-2	TGTGCCAGCAGTGACTCGACTAGCGCCGGGGAGCTGTTTTTT	CASSDSTSAGELFF
TRBV25-1	.	few	TRBJ1-5	TGTGCCAGCAGTGAAGGGACACACAGGGATCAGCCCCAGCATTTT	CASSEGTHRDQPQHF
TRBV5-1	TRBD2	.	TRBJ2-1	TGCGCCAGCAGCAGTCGGCGGGGGGGCTATTTGAATGAGCAGTTCTTC	CASSSRRGGYLNEQFF
TRBV6-1	.	.	TRBJ2-1	TGTGCCAGCAGTGAAGCAAGGTTGTATTTCTTC	CASSEARLYFF
TRBV15	.	few	TRBJ2-7	TGTGCCACCAGCCGCCGACTAGGAATGGACGAGCAGTACTTC	CATSRRLGMDEQYF
TRBV4-3	TRBD1	.	TRBJ2-5	TGCGCCAGCAGCCTATTCAGGGGACAGGGGGCAACCCAGTACTTC	CASSLFRGQGATQYF
TRBV27	.	few	TRBJ2-4	TGTGCCAGCAGTTTACTGGCAGGACCATTAGGCCTTCAGTACTTC	CASSLLAGPLGLQYF
TRBV4-1	TRBD1	few	TRBJ1-2	TGCGCCAGCAGCCTTCCGGGACAGGGGGCGTACTATGGCTACACCTTC	CASSLPGQGAYYGYTF
TRBV5-1	.	few	TRBJ1-2	TGCGCCAGCTCACAGGGCGCCCCTAACTATGGCTACACCTTC	CASSQGAPNYGYTF
TRBV3-1	.	few	TRBJ1-1	TGTGCCAGCAGAGCTTTAGGCCGAGGGGCTGAAGCTTTCTTT	CASRALGRGAEAFF
TRBV29-1	.	.	TRBJ2-3	TGCAGCGTTGCGAGACTCCACTCCCGCACAGATACGCAGTATTTT	CSVARLHSRTDTQYF
TRBV3-1	.	.	TRBJ1-1	TGTGCCAGCAGCCAAGAGGCAGCTGAAGCTTTCTTT	CASSQEAAEAFF
TRBV27	.	many	TRBJ2-7	TGTGCCAGCAGTCCACGTGGGGGGTCCTCCCACGAGCAGTACTTC	CASSPRGGSSHEQYF
TRBV2	.	.	TRBJ2-5	TGTGCCAGCAGGAAAGGAACACTCCAAGAGACCCAGTACTTC	CASRKGTLQETQYF
TRBV7-2	TRBD2	.	TRBJ2-5	TGTGCCAGCAGCTTATCGGGAACGGGGGGGCCATGGAAGACCCAGTACTTC	CASSLSGTGGPWKTQYF
TRBV13	.	.	TRBJ1-2	TGTGCCAGCAGCTCCGGGACGGAACTCTATGGCTACACCTTC	CASSSGTELYGYTF
TRBV12-3/TRBV12-4	TRBD2	few	TRBJ2-3	TGTGCCAGCCGCAATAGCGGGGGATACACAGATACGCAGTATTTT	CASRNSGGYTDTQYF
TRBV7-2	TRBD2	.	TRBJ2-1	TGTGCCAGCAGCCTCCGACTAGCGGGGGTCGATAATGAGCAGTTCTTC	CASSLRLAGVDNEQFF
TRBV10-3	.	few	TRBJ2-1	TGTGCCATCAGTGATCCTTCCTACAATGAGCAGTTCTTC	CAISDPSYNEQFF
TRBV27	TRBD2	few	TRBJ2-3	TGTGCCAGCAGTTTATATACTAGCGGGGCGGATACGCAGTATTTT	CASSLYTSGADTQYF
TRBV7-2	.	many	TRBJ2-3	TGTGCCAGCAGTTTGGGAGCGGGTACGCAGTATTTT	CASSLGAGTQYF